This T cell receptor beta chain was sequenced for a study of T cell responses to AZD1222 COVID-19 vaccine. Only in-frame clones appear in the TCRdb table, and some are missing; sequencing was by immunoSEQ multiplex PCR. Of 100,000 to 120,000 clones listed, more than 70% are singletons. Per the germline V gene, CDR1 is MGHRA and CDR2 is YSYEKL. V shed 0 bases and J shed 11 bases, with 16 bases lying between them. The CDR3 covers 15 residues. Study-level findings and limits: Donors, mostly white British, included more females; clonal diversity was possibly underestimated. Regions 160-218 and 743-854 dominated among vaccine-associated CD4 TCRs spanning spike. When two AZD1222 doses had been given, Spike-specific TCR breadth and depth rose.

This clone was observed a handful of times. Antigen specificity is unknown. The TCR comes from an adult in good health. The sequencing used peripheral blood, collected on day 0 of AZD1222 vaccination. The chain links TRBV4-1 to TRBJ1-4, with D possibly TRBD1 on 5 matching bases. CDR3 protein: CASSQDRQGLGKLFF. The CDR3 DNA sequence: TGCGCCAGCAGCCAAGATAGGCAGGGCCTCGGGAAACTGTTTTTT.